This T cell receptor (beta chain) originates from a study of blood T cell repertoires in COVID-19. Sequencing was performed with immunoSEQ multiplex PCR; in TCRdb, only in-frame clones are kept and a portion is missing. The sample lists 130,000 to 150,000 clones, 85% to 90% occurring once. This clonotype was sampled from a man aged 45 to 65 who had recovered from COVID-19. Sample: peripheral blood.

Here the CDR3 DNA reads TGTGCCAGCAGCTTAGATTCGACAGGGCGGGAGCTGTTTTTT. Translation: CASSLDSTGRELFF. The V call is TRBV7-8, the J call TRBJ2-2; 7 bases match TRBD1. The CDR3 sequence is 14 residues long. Trimming cost V 1 base and J 9 bases; bases outside gene matches: 5. The germline V gene encodes CDR1 SGHVS and CDR2 FQNEAQ.